Shown below are 19 T cell receptor beta chains from a single sample sequenced in a study of read filtering for tumor transcriptome and immune sequencing (dated by TCRdb to the early 2020s). Reads for this sample came from an Illumina HiSeq 4000. The Immunoverse kit was used to build TCR libraries from roughly 370 ng RNA, with molecular barcoded adaptors covering alpha/delta and beta/gamma chains. TCRdb trimmed the raw reads at Q25, called clones with MiXCR and kept productive beta chains. Records with the same CDR3 protein are collapsed into one entry carrying the most frequent genes and DNA. In all, the sample holds tens of thousands of distinct CDR3 sequences, and 20% of those were seen once. 30% to 45% of the sample lies in the top ten. Sequenced material: a population of CD138-negative cells sorted from bone marrow. This sample's cell subset or site label indicates: bone marrow mononuclear cells depleted of CD138+ plasma/myeloma cells by negative magnetic selection. These receptors all come from a donor at least 40 years old with multiple myeloma.

The sample holds a few counts of this clonotype. The chain has TRBV4-1 and TRBJ2-7, with TRBD1 matching over 8 bases. There are 15 residues in the CDR3. Germline V gene data show CDR1 as MGHRA and CDR2 as YSYEKL. The V segment lost 0 bases and the J segment 7 bases; nucleotides outside the gene matches: 8. The CDR3 sequence: CASSQESQGVREQYF. CDR3 bases: TGCGCCAGCAGCCAAGAGTCACAGGGGGTAAGGGAGCAGTACTTC.

This clonotype was counted at least ten times. This chain links TRBV6-5 with TRBJ2-1; D is perhaps TRBD1 or TRBD2 (5 bases each). The CDR3 is 12 amino acids. CDR1 MNHEY and CDR2 SVGAGI come from the germline V gene. Trimming removed 5 bases from V and 15 bases from J, with 17 bases in between. The CDR3 bases are TGTGCCAGCAGTCCACCGGGGCGTAGGGCGTTCTTC. It codes for CASSPPGRRAFF.

The chain links TRBV5-4 to TRBJ2-1; 7 bases line up with TRBD1. There are 16 residues in the CDR3. Germline V gene sequence: CDR1 SGHNT, CDR2 YYREEE (reference sequence). The V gene end was trimmed by 4 bases and the J gene end by 0 bases; junction bases not matched to a gene: 7. DNA of the CDR3: TGTGCCAGCAGCCCGGGACAGACGTTCTCCTACAATGAGCAGTTCTTC. Protein sequence: CASSPGQTFSYNEQFF.

The rearrangement joins TRBV6-1 to TRBJ1-4, with D possibly matching TRBD1 (6 bases). This CDR3 is built from 15 residues. Germline CDR1 is MNHNS and CDR2 is SASEGT. V was cut by 2 bases and J by 6 bases, with 13 bases left in between. The CDR3 here is CASSERGGEDEKLFF. As DNA, the CDR3 is TGTGCCAGCAGTGAAAGGGGGGGTGAAGATGAAAAACTGTTTTTT.

Details on this clonotype: A much larger clonotype is one base distant, so this may be a read error. No conserved phenylalanine or tryptophan is present at the end of the CDR3, so a read error is the likely explanation. This CDR3 is CASSDTDTQYS. In nucleotides, the CDR3 is TGTGCCAGCTCCGACACAGATACGCAGTATTCT. This rearrangement joins TRBV12-3 or TRBV12-4 to TRBJ2-3; D not resolved. CDR3 length: 11 amino acids. The V gene lost 8 bases and the J gene lost 2 bases, with 5 bases spanning the gap.

This clonotype occurred many times. CDR3 DNA sequence: TGCAGCGTTGAAGATTCCAGTCCGGGACAGGGTTACGAGCAGTACTTC. As protein: CSVEDSSPGQGYEQYF. The V call is TRBV29-1, the J call TRBJ2-7, with 9 bases aligning to TRBD1. CDR1 and CDR2 from the germline V gene are SQVTM and ANQGSEA. Germline trimming cut 0 bases from V and 4 bases from J; bases unmatched to any gene: 10. This CDR3 is 16 amino acids long.

In regard to this clonotype: This clone may be a read error of a much larger clone one base away. This CDR3 is missing its conserved last phenylalanine or tryptophan, likely due to a read error. The genes are TRBV7-2 and TRBJ2-5; D is unresolved. The germline V gene has CDR1 SGHTA and CDR2 FQGNSA. The CDR3 is 14 amino acids. Trimming shortened V by 1 base and J by 4 bases, and 10 bases separated the two germline ends. The CDR3 sequence is CASSLDGATETQYS. CDR3 DNA: TGTGCCAGCAGCTTAGACGGAGCTACAGAGACCCAGTACTCC.

V and J are TRBV6-1 and TRBJ1-1, with D perhaps matching TRBD1 (6 bases). The germline V gene has CDR1 MNHNS and CDR2 SASEGT. The germline V and J ends were trimmed by 5 bases and 3 bases, with 25 bases remaining between them. This CDR3 comprises 18 residues. Here the CDR3 DNA reads TGTGCCAGCAGTTATATGGGGACACAGGGAAAGCTGGACACTGAAGCTTTCTTT. Amino acid sequence: CASSYMGTQGKLDTEAFF.

The rearrangement links TRBV2 to TRBJ2-7; tentatively, D is TRBD1 (6 bases). V lost 8 bases, J lost 5 bases, and 13 bases lay in between. Germline V gives CDR1 SNHLY, CDR2 FYNNEI. This CDR3 is built from 12 residues. The CDR3 region has the DNA TGTGCCAGCGCCGGCAGGGGCAACGAGCAGTACTTC. Its protein is CASAGRGNEQYF.

V and J are TRBV19 and TRBJ1-5, with D possibly being TRBD1 (6 bases). With 3 bases removed from V and 0 bases from J, the gap between germline ends came to 15 bases. Germline V lookup: CDR1 LNHDA, CDR2 SQIVND (reference sequence). The CDR3 extends over 17 amino acids. CDR3 sequence: CASSISRGTFSNQPQHF. CDR3 in DNA: TGTGCCAGTAGTATTAGTAGGGGGACCTTTAGCAATCAGCCCCAGCATTTT.

This clonotype was counted many times. The CDR3 bases are TGTGCCAGCAGTTCAGTCTCTGGGGCCAACGTCCTGACTTTC. As protein: CASSSVSGANVLTF. V usage is TRBV7-2 and J usage is TRBJ2-6; D unclear. The ends were cut back, 6 bases at V and 0 bases at J, with 6 bases in the middle. CDR3 size: 14 residues. Germline loops: CDR1 SGHTA, CDR2 FQGNSA.

The table lists this clonotype with many counts. The chain is built from TRBV3-1 and TRBJ2-7; TRBD2 agrees at 13 bases. This CDR3 region has 16 residues. Germline-derived CDR1 and CDR2 are LGHDT and YNNKEL (reference sequence). J lost 0 bases, V lost 5 bases, and 4 bases had no gene match. The CDR3 DNA sequence: TGTGCCAGCAGCGGGGGACTAGCGGGACTCTCCTACGAGCAGTACTTC. It yields the protein CASSGGLAGLSYEQYF.

There are many counts of this clonotype. The chain has TRBV19 and TRBJ1-1; 8 bases line up with TRBD1. With V trimmed by 6 bases and J by 6 bases, 6 bases remained unmatched. This CDR3 spans 13 amino acids. CDR1 LNHDA and CDR2 SQIVND come from the germline V gene (reference sequence). In nucleotides, the CDR3 is TGTGCCAGTAGCATGACAGGGGTAGCTGAAGCTTTCTTT. Amino acid sequence: CASSMTGVAEAFF.

This clonotype was observed at least ten times. The chain recombines TRBV11-1 with TRBJ2-5; D is ambiguous. Germline-derived CDR1 and CDR2 are SGHAT and FQDESV (reference sequence). The CDR3 contains 13 residues. The V gene lost 4 bases and the J gene lost 9 bases, with 15 bases spanning the gap. DNA for the CDR3: TGTGCCAGCAGCTCAGGCCCGACATCCGCCCAGTACTTC. It encodes CASSSGPTSAQYF.

Ten or more counts support this clonotype. This chain uses TRBV28 with TRBJ2-1; possibly TRBD1 for D (5 bases). The CDR3 is 15 amino acids. Trimming left V 3 bases short and J 2 bases short, with 11 bases between. Germline V gives CDR1 MDHEN, CDR2 SYDVKM. The CDR3 reads CASSFIRVPYNEQFF. The CDR3 nucleotides are TGTGCCAGCAGTTTTATCAGGGTACCCTACAATGAGCAGTTCTTC.

In its sample, this clonotype was seen many times. CDR3 in DNA: TGCAGTGCTCCCGTTATCGGGGAGAACACTGAAGCTTTCTTT. Amino acids: CSAPVIGENTEAFF. The chain uses TRBV20-1 and TRBJ1-1; D uncertain. CDR1 is DFQATT and CDR2 is SNEGSKA in the germline V gene (reference sequence). Trimming removed 5 bases from V and 1 base from J, with 14 bases in between. This CDR3 has 14 amino acids.

Only a few counts were recorded for this clonotype. The rearrangement links TRBV30 to TRBJ2-1; D might be TRBD2 (5 bases). V was pared by 0 bases and J by 10 bases, with 10 bases between. The CDR3 covers 12 residues. Germline V gives CDR1 GTSNPN, CDR2 SVGIG (reference sequence). The CDR3: CAWSVGVSEQFF. The DNA of the CDR3 is TGTGCCTGGAGTGTGGGAGTCTCGGAGCAGTTCTTC.

A note on this clonotype: A far more abundant clone sits one base away, making this likely a read error. The CDR3 reads CASIYMGTQGKLNTEAFF. CDR3 DNA sequence: TGTGCCAGCATTTATATGGGGACACAGGGAAAGTTGAACACTGAAGCTTTCTTT. V usage is TRBV6-5 and J usage is TRBJ1-1; tentative D call: TRBD1 (6 bases). V lost 7 bases to trimming and J lost 0 bases, with 24 bases between them. This CDR3 spans 18 amino acids. From germline, CDR1 is MNHEY and CDR2 SVGAGI.

This clonotype was picked up a small number of times. The genes are TRBV4-3 and TRBJ2-3, with TRBD2 identical over 10 bases. Germline-derived CDR1 and CDR2 are LGHNA and YSLEER. The trim removed 4 bases at V and 2 bases at J, leaving 6 bases unmatched. This CDR3 has 16 amino acids. CDR3 in amino acids: CASSPRTSGDTDTQYF. For the CDR3, the DNA is TGCGCCAGCAGCCCCCGGACTAGCGGAGACACAGATACGCAGTATTTT.